The TCR beta chain under discussion was sequenced for a study of blood T cell repertoires in COVID-19 (dated by TCRdb to about 2020). Describing the broader study: Samples covering the acute and convalescent phases of COVID-19 were provided by collaborators in the United States, Italy and Spain. The samples were drawn from the first 160 participants of the ongoing ImmuneRACE study and from some 1,300 subjects provided by 6 global collaborators. The repertoires were made available in a free public database intended to serve as a resource for research on the immune response to SARS-CoV-2. The dataset comprised deeply sampled blood TCRbeta repertoires from subjects exposed to, actively infected with, or recovered from COVID-19. The material from the prospective study consisted of cDNA or gDNA derived from T cells, B-cell-depleted T cells, or PBMCs. Where available, HLA class I and class II types were taken from metadata supplied by the sample provider and were not determined by assay-based typing. Nearly every sample came with metadata listing a de-identified subject ID, COVID-19 status, age in years and sex.

V is trimmed back by 3 bases and J by 5 bases, and the junction contains 4 bases that no gene match accounts for. The CDR3, cysteine through phenylalanine, is 16 amino acids long. Of the read, only the CDR3 DNA is kept; its 48 bases are in frame from base 1. The germline V gene encodes CDR1 MNHEY and CDR2 SVGAGI. The full study reports these points: How much clinical and demographic metadata was included differed by source and by participant, and the metadata was provided uncurated.

Regarding this clone: Which antigen it targets is not known. The input lacks base qualities; no much larger clone sits a single base away.

One collaborating source in Seattle enrolled patients during active infection and followed them longitudinally through the course of disease. Each collaborating institution followed its own protocols to collect whole blood in K2EDTA tubes. For TCRbeta analysis, collaborators shipped samples in one of three forms: frozen whole blood, isolated PBMCs, or DNA extracted from either of those sample types. The immunoSEQ Assay, a bias-controlled multiplex PCR, was used to amplify TCRbeta CDR3 regions from genomic DNA. Per the source publication's procedure: Nucleated cell counts per sample were estimated from amplification of reference gene primers within the assay. Sequence reads were collapsed and filtered to measure the absolute abundance of every unique TCRbeta CDR3 rearrangement. For each sample, productive Simpson clonality was calculated as the square root of Simpson's diversity index across productive rearrangements. The table comes from immuneACCESS by way of TCRdb, which keeps in-frame sequences with V and J called. Part of the clones is missing from these tables; in studies checked, under half for an unresolved V gene and the rest for unknown reasons. That table supplies the V and J calls and clone size; D and trimming were determined from the DNA. Counted in this sample were approximately 240,000 clones; 80% to 95% of them appeared once. The ten largest account for approximately 0.8% of the sample.

The sequenced sample was peripheral blood. The TCR was taken from a man younger than 40 with COVID-19, enrolled during active disease. The chain employs TRBV6-5 and TRBJ2-5; a stretch of 15 junction bases matches TRBD2. The bases are TGTGCCAGCAGTTATCACGGGACTAGCGGGGGGGAGACCCAGTACTTC. This codes for CASSYHGTSGGETQYF.